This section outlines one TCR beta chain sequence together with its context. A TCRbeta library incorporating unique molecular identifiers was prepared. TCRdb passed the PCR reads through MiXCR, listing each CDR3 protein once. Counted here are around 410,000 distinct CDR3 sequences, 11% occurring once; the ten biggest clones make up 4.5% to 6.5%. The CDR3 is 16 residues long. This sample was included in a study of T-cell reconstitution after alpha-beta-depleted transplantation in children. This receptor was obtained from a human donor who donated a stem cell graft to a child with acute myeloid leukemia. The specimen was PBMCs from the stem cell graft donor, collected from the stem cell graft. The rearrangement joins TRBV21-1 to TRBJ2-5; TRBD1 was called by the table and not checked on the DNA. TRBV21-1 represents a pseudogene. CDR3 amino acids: CASSLPRRVGGETQYF. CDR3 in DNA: TGTGCCAGCAGCTTACCCCGCAGGGTAGGGGGGGAGACCCAGTACTTC.